This section outlines one TCR beta chain sequence together with its context. The CDR3 covers 14 residues. V trimming: 5 bases; J trimming: 5 bases; junction bases outside the gene matches: 7. Germline CDR1 is SGHRS and CDR2 is YFSETQ. The PCR was carried out with 60 Vbeta primers and 13 Jbeta primers. Repertoires were generated with immunoSEQ multiplex PCR, while TCRdb's copy carries only in-frame clones and drops some. This table holds 120,000 or so clones, more than 75% found once. These data are taken from a study of cytomegalovirus exposure and HLA in healthy donors. The V gene is TRBV5-1, the J gene TRBJ1-1; 9 bases agree with TRBD1. This clonotype was obtained from a man in his forties in good health and CMV-seronegative. Sequencing used PBMCs. CDR3 in amino acids: CASRQGAGGTEAFF. CDR3 sequence (DNA): TGCGCCAGCAGACAGGGGGCAGGGGGAACTGAAGCTTTCTTT. Variable domain in full (rest from reference TRBV5-1 and TRBJ1-1): KAGVTQTPRYLIKTRGQQVTLSCSPISGHRSVSWYQQTPGQGLQFLFEYFSETQRNKGNFPGRFSGRQFSNSRSEMNVSTLELGDSALYLCASRQGAGGTEAFFGQGTRLTVV.